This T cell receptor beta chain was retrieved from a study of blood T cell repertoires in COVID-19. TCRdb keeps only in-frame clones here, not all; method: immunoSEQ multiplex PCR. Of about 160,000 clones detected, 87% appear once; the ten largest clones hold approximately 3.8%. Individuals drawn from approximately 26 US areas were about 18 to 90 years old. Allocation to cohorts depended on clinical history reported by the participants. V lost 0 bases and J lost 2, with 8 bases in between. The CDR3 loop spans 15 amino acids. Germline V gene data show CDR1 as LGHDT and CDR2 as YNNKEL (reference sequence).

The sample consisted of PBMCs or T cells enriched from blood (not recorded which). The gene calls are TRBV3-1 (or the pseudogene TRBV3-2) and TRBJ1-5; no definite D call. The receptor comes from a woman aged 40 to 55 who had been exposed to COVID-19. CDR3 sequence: CASSQDSLGNQPQHF. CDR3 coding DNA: TGTGCCAGCAGCCAAGACAGTTTGGGCAATCAGCCCCAGCATTTT.